This T cell receptor beta chain appears in the sequencing data of a study of technical replicates of blood from a few donors. The CDR3 length is 14 residues. The V and J ends lost 6 bases and 5 bases, in that order; junction bases with no gene match: 9. Germline assignment: CDR1 MDHEN and CDR2 SYDVKM. Produced via immunoSEQ multiplex PCR; TCRdb's table is partial and in-frame only. The table shows tens of thousands of clones, with around 92% occurring only once. The specimen sequenced was T cells isolated from PBMCs. The source of this sequence is a human donor in good health. This sequence joins TRBV28 and TRBJ2-7, with 8 bases lining up with TRBD1. CDR3 sequence (DNA): TGTGCCAGCAGGTCATCCCACAGGGGGAACGAGCAGTACTTC. Translated: CASRSSHRGNEQYF.